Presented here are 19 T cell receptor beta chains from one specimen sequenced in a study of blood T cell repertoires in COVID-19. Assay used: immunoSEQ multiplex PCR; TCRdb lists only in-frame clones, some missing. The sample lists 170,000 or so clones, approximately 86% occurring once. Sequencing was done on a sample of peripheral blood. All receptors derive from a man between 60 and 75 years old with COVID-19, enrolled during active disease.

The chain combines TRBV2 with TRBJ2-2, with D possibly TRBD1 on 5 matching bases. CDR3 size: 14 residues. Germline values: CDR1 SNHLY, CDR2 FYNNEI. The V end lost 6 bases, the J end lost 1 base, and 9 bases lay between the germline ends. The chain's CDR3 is CASSPTVNTGELFF. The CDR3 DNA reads TGTGCCAGCAGCCCGACAGTGAACACCGGGGAGCTGTTTTTT.

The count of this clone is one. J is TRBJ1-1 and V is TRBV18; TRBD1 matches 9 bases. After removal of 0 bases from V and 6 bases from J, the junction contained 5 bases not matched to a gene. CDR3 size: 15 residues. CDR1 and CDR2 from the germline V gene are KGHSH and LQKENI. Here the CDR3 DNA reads TGTGCCAGCTCACCACCGGGACAGGGTACCTCTGAAGCTTTCTTT. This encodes CASSPPGQGTSEAFF.

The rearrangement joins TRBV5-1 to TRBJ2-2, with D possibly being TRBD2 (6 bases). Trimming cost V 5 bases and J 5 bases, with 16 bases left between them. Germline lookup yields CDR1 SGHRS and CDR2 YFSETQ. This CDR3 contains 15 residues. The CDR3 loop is CASRREAVDTGELFF. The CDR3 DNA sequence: TGCGCCAGCAGGAGGGAGGCGGTTGATACCGGGGAGCTGTTTTTT.

The CDR3 loop is CASSQSLRARYGYTF. Here the CDR3 DNA reads TGCGCCAGCAGTCAATCTCTCCGAGCGCGCTATGGCTACACCTTC. The chain is built from TRBV23-1 and TRBJ1-2; D remains ambiguous. TRBV23-1 is annotated as an ORF whose role is uncertain. The CDR3 consists of 15 residues. Trimming removed 0 bases from V and 4 bases from J, with 12 bases in between.

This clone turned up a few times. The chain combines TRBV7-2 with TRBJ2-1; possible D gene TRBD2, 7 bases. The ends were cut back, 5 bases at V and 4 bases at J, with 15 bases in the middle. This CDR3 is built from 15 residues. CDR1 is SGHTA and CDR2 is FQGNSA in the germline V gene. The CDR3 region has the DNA TGTGCCAGCAGCCGTGGGGGGGCGGGTTACAATGAGCAGTTCTTC. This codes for CASSRGGAGYNEQFF.

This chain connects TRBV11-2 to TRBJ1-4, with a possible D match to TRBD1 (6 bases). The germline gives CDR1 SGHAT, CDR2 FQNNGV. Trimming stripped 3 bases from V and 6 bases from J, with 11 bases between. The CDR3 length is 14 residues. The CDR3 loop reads CASSFGQGYEKLFF. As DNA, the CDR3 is TGTGCCAGCAGCTTTGGCCAGGGGTATGAAAAACTGTTTTTT. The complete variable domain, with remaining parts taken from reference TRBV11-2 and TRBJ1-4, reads EAGVAQSPRYKIIEKRQSVAFWCNPISGHATLYWYQQILGQGPKLLIQFQNNGVVDDSQLPKDRFSAERLKGVDSTLKIQPAKLEDSAVYLCASSFGQGYEKLFFGSGTQLSVL.

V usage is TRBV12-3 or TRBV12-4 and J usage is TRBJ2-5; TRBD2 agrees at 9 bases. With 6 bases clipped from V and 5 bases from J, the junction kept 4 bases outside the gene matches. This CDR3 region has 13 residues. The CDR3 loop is CASRGLATETQYF. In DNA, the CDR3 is TGTGCCAGCAGGGGACTAGCAACCGAGACCCAGTACTTC.

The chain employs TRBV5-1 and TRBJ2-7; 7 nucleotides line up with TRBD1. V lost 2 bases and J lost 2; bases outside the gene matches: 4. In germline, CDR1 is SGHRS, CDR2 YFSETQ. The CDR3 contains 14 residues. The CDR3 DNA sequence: TGCGCCAGCAGCTTAGGGGACAGACCCTACGAGCAGTACTTC. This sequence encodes CASSLGDRPYEQYF. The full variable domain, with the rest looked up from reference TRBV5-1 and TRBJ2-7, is KAGVTQTPRYLIKTRGQQVTLSCSPISGHRSVSWYQQTPGQGLQFLFEYFSETQRNKGNFPGRFSGRQFSNSRSEMNVSTLELGDSALYLCASSLGDRPYEQYFGPGTRLTVT.

This chain's CDR3 is CASRSMGQENGEQFF. CDR3 bases: TGCGCCAGCAGATCTATGGGACAGGAGAATGGTGAGCAGTTCTTC. The gene calls are TRBV4-3 and TRBJ2-1; the match to TRBD1 covers 8 bases. CDR3 size: 15 residues. In germline, CDR1 is LGHNA, CDR2 YSLEER. V lost 6 bases, J lost 9 bases, and 13 bases stayed unmatched.

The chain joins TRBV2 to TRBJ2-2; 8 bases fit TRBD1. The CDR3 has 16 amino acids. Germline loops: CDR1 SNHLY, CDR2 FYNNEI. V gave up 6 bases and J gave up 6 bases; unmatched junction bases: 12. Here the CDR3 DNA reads TGTGCCAGCAGCCCCCGGACAGGGAAAAATGCCGGGGAGCTGTTTTTT. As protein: CASSPRTGKNAGELFF.

The CDR3 protein is CASHRTGEYTF. The CDR3 coding sequence is TGTGCCAGCCATCGGACAGGGGAATACACCTTC. The chain combines TRBV12-3 or TRBV12-4 with TRBJ1-2; 9 nucleotides match TRBD1. Germline trimming cut 8 bases from V and 11 bases from J; bases unmatched to any gene: 6. The CDR3 contains 11 residues.

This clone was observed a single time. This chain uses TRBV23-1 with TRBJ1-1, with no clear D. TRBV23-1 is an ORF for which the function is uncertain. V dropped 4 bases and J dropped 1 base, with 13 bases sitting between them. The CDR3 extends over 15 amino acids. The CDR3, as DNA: TGCGCCAGCAGTCCTCCCAGTGGGCCGAACACTGAAGCTTTCTTT. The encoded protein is CASSPPSGPNTEAFF.

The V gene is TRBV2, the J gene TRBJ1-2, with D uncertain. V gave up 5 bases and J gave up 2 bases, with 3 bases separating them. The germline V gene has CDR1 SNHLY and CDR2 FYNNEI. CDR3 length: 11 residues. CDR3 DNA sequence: TGTGCCAGCAGTCCAAACTATGGCTACACCTTC. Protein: CASSPNYGYTF.

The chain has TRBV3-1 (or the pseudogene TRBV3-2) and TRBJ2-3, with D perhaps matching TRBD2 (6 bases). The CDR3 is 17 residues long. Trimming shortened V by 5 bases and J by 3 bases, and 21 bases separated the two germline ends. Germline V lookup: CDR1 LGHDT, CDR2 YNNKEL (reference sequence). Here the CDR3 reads CASSFQGSGSGTDTQYF. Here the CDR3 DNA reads TGTGCCAGCAGCTTCCAAGGGAGCGGGTCAGGGACAGATACGCAGTATTTT.

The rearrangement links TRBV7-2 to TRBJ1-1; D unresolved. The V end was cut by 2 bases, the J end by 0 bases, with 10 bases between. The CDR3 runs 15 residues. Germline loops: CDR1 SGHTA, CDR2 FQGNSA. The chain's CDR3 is CASSLLPGLNTEAFF. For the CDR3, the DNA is TGTGCCAGCAGCTTATTGCCGGGGTTGAACACTGAAGCTTTCTTT.

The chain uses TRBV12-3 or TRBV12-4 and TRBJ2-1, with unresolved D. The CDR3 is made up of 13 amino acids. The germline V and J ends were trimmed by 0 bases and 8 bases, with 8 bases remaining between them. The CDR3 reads CASSLALTYEQFF. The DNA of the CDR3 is TGTGCCAGCAGTTTAGCACTAACTTATGAGCAGTTCTTC.

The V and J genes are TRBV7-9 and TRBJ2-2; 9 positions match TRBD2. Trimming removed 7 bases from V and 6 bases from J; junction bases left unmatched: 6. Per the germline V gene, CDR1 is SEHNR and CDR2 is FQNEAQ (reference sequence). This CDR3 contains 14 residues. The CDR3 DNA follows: TGTGCCAGCACACCCGGGACTAGCCCCGGGGAGCTGTTTTTT. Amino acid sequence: CASTPGTSPGELFF.

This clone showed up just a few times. The CDR3 bases are TGCGCCAGCAGCCACACCGCGGATGGCTACACCTTC. Translated: CASSHTADGYTF. The chain joins TRBV5-1 to TRBJ1-2; D gene unclear. V gave up 4 bases and J gave up 6 bases, with 10 bases separating them. Per the germline V gene, CDR1 is SGHRS and CDR2 is YFSETQ. The CDR3 spans 12 residues. Using reference TRBV5-1 and TRBJ1-2 for the parts outside the CDR3, the full variable domain is KAGVTQTPRYLIKTRGQQVTLSCSPISGHRSVSWYQQTPGQGLQFLFEYFSETQRNKGNFPGRFSGRQFSNSRSEMNVSTLELGDSALYLCASSHTADGYTFGSGTRLTVV.

The CDR3, as DNA: TGTGCCAGCAGCTTAACTAGCCTAGCCCAGGATGAGCAGTTCTTC. This translates into CASSLTSLAQDEQFF. The chain links TRBV7-3 to TRBJ2-1, with D perhaps TRBD2 (5 bases). Trimming cost V 0 bases and J 8 bases, with 14 bases left between them. This CDR3 is built from 15 residues. Germline CDR1 SGHTA, CDR2 FQGTGA.